Listed here are 21 T cell receptor beta chains from one sample, sequenced in a study of cytomegalovirus exposure and HLA in healthy donors. Vbeta (60) and Jbeta (13) primers were used in the PCR. Profiling relied on immunoSEQ multiplex PCR, and the TCRdb table lists in-frame clones only, not all of them. This table holds about 140,000 clones, about 80% found once. The sample consisted of PBMCs. The receptors were sampled from a man aged 25-45 years in good health and CMV-seronegative.

V and J are TRBV7-8 and TRBJ2-7, with TRBD2 matching over 8 bases. There are 16 residues in the CDR3. Germline V CDR1 and CDR2: SGHVS, FQNEAQ. The V and J ends lost 4 bases and 4 bases, in that order; junction bases with no gene match: 12. DNA for the CDR3: TGTGCCAGCAGCTCCGTATTTCCCGGGAGGGGGTACGAGCAGTACTTC. This gives the protein CASSSVFPGRGYEQYF. The whole variable domain, remainder taken from reference TRBV7-8 and TRBJ2-7, is GAGVSQSPRYKVAKRGQDVALRCDPISGHVSLFWYQQALGQGPEFLTYFQNEAQLDKSGLPSDRFFAERPEGSVSTLKIQRTQQEDSAVYLCASSSVFPGRGYEQYFGPGTRLTVT.

V gene TRBV5-1 combines with J gene TRBJ2-7; 9 positions agree with TRBD1. There are 16 residues in the CDR3. Trimming took 0 bases from V and 4 from J; bases not matched to a gene: 8. Looked up from germline, CDR1 is SGHRS and CDR2 is YFSETQ. CDR3 sequence (DNA): TGCGCCAGCAGCTTGGCGGGGGGACAGGGCCGTTACGAGCAGTACTTC. It specifies CASSLAGGQGRYEQYF.

The V gene is TRBV7-2, the J gene TRBJ1-1; the match to TRBD1 covers 7 bases. Germline V gene lookup returns CDR1 SGHTA and CDR2 FQGNSA. The junction had 13 bases not matched to a gene; V was cut back by 0 bases and J by 12 bases. This CDR3 region has 15 residues. DNA for the CDR3: TGTGCCAGCAGCTTAGCGAGACAGGGCAACCTGAAGCCTTTCTTT. Translating gives CASSLARQGNLKPFF. Using reference TRBV7-2 and TRBJ1-1 for the parts outside the CDR3, the full variable domain is GAGVSQSPSNKVTEKGKDVELRCDPISGHTALYWYRQSLGQGLEFLIYFQGNSAPDKSGLPSDRFSAERTGGSVSTLTIQRTQQEDSAVYLCASSLARQGNLKPFFGQGTRLTVV.

The chain recombines TRBV2 with TRBJ2-2, with TRBD1 identical over 9 bases. The V gene's germline CDR1 is SNHLY and CDR2 FYNNEI. Unmatched junction bases numbered 4, after V lost 1 base and J lost 4 bases. This CDR3 has 16 residues. The DNA of the CDR3 is TGTGCCAGCAGTGAAGAGGGACAGGGAATCACCGGGGAGCTGTTTTTT. Its translation is CASSEEGQGITGELFF.

Comments on this clone: At one end the junction does not follow the germline gene, possibly because of a read error. The rearrangement links TRBV2 to TRBJ2-7, with a possible D match to TRBD2 (5 bases). In germline, CDR1 is SNHLY, CDR2 FYNNEI. CDR3 size: 14 residues. CDR3 nucleotides: TGTGCCAGCAGCGAAGCGGCAGGTACCTACGAGCAGTACTTC. It translates to CASSEAAGTYEQYF.

CDR3 sequence: CASSLGGQIQETQYF. DNA for the CDR3: TGCGCCAGCAGTTTAGGGGGACAGATTCAAGAGACCCAGTACTTC. The V call is TRBV5-1, the J call TRBJ2-5; 7 bases fit TRBD1. The CDR3 totals 15 residues. V was clipped by 5 bases and J by 2 bases; unmatched bases: 9. CDR1 is SGHRS, CDR2 YFSETQ, per germline.

This sequence joins TRBV4-1 and TRBJ1-5, with a possible D match to TRBD1 (6 bases). Trimming cost V 0 bases and J 3 bases, with 12 bases left between them. The CDR3 spans 16 residues. Germline assignment: CDR1 MGHRA and CDR2 YSYEKL. CDR3 loop: CASSQERGNANQPQHF. In DNA form, the CDR3 reads TGCGCCAGCAGCCAAGAAAGGGGGAATGCCAATCAGCCCCAGCATTTT.

The sample holds one count of this clone. The chain recombines TRBV27 with TRBJ2-1, with 9 bases lining up with TRBD2. Germline loops: CDR1 MNHEY, CDR2 SMNVEV (reference sequence). The CDR3 covers 16 residues. The V gene end was trimmed by 2 bases and the J gene end by 15 bases; junction bases not matched to a gene: 17. DNA of the CDR3: TGTGCCAGCAGTTTAAGTGTGCTGCGGGAGGGCCGGGGAAGGTTCTTC. This encodes CASSLSVLREGRGRFF.

V is TRBV5-1 and J is TRBJ1-1; D is perhaps TRBD1 (6 bases). The CDR3 covers 16 residues. The germline CDR1 and CDR2 sequences are SGHRS and YFSETQ. V was clipped by 1 base and J by 0 bases, with 13 bases between them. The CDR3 here is CASSLTGSDLNTEAFF. Here the CDR3 DNA reads TGCGCCAGCAGCTTGACAGGGAGCGATTTGAACACTGAAGCTTTCTTT.

The chain recombines TRBV2 with TRBJ2-3; 8 nucleotides line up with TRBD1. The trim removed 4 bases at V and 3 bases at J, leaving 3 bases unmatched. Germline V CDR1 and CDR2: SNHLY, FYNNEI. CDR3 length: 14 residues. Here the CDR3 DNA reads TGTGCCAGCAGTGCAGGGGGCTTGACAGATACGCAGTATTTT. It specifies CASSAGGLTDTQYF.

This rearrangement joins TRBV27 to TRBJ1-2, with a tentative D call TRBD1 (6 bases). V lost 2 bases and J 4 bases, leaving 14 bases between the germline ends. The V gene's germline CDR1 is MNHEY and CDR2 SMNVEV (reference sequence). The CDR3 length is 15 residues. The CDR3 sequence is CASSLGGGGTYGYTF. DNA for the CDR3: TGTGCCAGCAGTTTAGGGGGCGGGGGGACCTATGGCTACACCTTC.

Concerning this clone: The junction shows a germline mismatch at one end, possibly a read error. The rearrangement uses TRBV28 and TRBJ1-5; TRBD1 aligns across 8 bases. CDR3 length: 16 residues. Germline V gives CDR1 MDHEN, CDR2 SYDVKM. This CDR3 reads CASSVGTGGSNQPQNF. The CDR3 DNA reads TGTGCCAGCAGTGTCGGCACAGGGGGTAGCAATCAGCCCCAGAATTTT.

The chain couples TRBV29-1 to TRBJ1-1, with a weak D call TRBD1 (6 bases). This CDR3 region has 13 residues. The germline CDR1 and CDR2 sequences are SQVTM and ANQGSEA. Trimming removed 7 bases at V and 0 bases at J, with 12 bases between. The CDR3 loop reads CSAGDRLNTEAFF. Here the CDR3 DNA reads TGCAGCGCAGGAGACAGGTTGAACACTGAAGCTTTCTTT.

This chain links TRBV19 with TRBJ1-2, with 9 bases aligning to TRBD1. J gave up 2 bases and V 6 bases, and 4 bases lay outside the gene matches. The CDR3 contains 14 residues. Germline assignment: CDR1 LNHDA and CDR2 SQIVND (reference sequence). CDR3 coding DNA: TGTGCCAGTAGCAACAGGGGGCAAAACTATGGCTACACCTTC. It specifies CASSNRGQNYGYTF.

The V call is TRBV2, the J call TRBJ2-1; 7 nucleotides match TRBD1. The germline gives CDR1 SNHLY, CDR2 FYNNEI. CDR3 length equals 15 residues. J was trimmed by 1 base and V by 6 bases; bases with no gene match: 6. In DNA form, the CDR3 reads TGTGCCAGCAGCGCCGACAGGGCGTCCTACAATGAGCAGTTCTTC. Translating gives CASSADRASYNEQFF.

This clone has only a few counts. The chain is built from TRBV10-3 and TRBJ1-2; TRBD1 agrees at 9 bases. V lost 10 bases, J lost 7 bases, and 10 bases stayed unmatched. CDR3 length: 13 residues. CDR1 is ENHRY, CDR2 SYGVKD, per germline. The CDR3 reads CATGPGTGSGYTF. The CDR3 nucleotides are TGTGCCACGGGACCCGGGACAGGGAGTGGCTACACCTTC.

DNA of the CDR3: TGTGCCAGCAGCTTACGAGGGGGCTCGAATCAGCCCCAGCATTTT. This codes for CASSLRGGSNQPQHF. The chain recombines TRBV11-2 with TRBJ1-5; 7 nucleotides agree with TRBD1. Germline V gives CDR1 SGHAT, CDR2 FQNNGV. This CDR3 is built from 15 residues. V lost 2 bases, J lost 4 bases, and 5 bases stayed unmatched.

V gene TRBV4-2 combines with J gene TRBJ2-7; 8 nucleotides align to TRBD2. Per germline, CDR1 LGHNA and CDR2 YNFKEQ. This CDR3 has 16 residues. V was clipped by 4 bases and J by 5 bases; unmatched bases: 13. CDR3 DNA sequence: TGTGCCAGCAGCCCTAGGCAGGGACTAGGTTCCCACGAGCAGTACTTC. Its protein is CASSPRQGLGSHEQYF.

In this sample, this clone turned up a few times. The rearrangement joins TRBV6-5 to TRBJ1-1, with TRBD1 matching 8 bases. Germline CDR1 and CDR2: MNHEY and SVGAGI. V was clipped by 6 bases and J by 2 bases; unmatched bases: 8. The CDR3 is 15 residues long. The DNA of the CDR3 is TGTGCCAGCAGACAGAGGACAGGGACCAACACTGAAGCTTTCTTT. This sequence encodes CASRQRTGTNTEAFF.

Written as DNA, the CDR3 is TGTGCCAGCAGTGACGTCCCTCTTGCCACGGGACTAGTAAACGAGCAGTACTTC. Translation: CASSDVPLATGLVNEQYF. The chain uses TRBV25-1 and TRBJ2-7, with 8 bases lining up with TRBD2. J was trimmed by 5 bases and V by 3 bases; bases with no gene match: 18. Germline V gene lookup returns CDR1 MGHDK and CDR2 SYGVNS. CDR3 size: 18 residues.

CDR3 nucleotide sequence: TGCGCCAGCAGTGAGTCTCAGGGGTCCTACGAGCAGTACTTC. This encodes CASSESQGSYEQYF. This sequence joins TRBV10-2 and TRBJ2-7; D possibly corresponds to TRBD1 (6 bases). This CDR3 has 14 amino acids. Trimming removed 0 bases from V and 1 base from J, with 7 bases in between. CDR1 and CDR2 from the germline V gene are WSHSY and SAAADI.